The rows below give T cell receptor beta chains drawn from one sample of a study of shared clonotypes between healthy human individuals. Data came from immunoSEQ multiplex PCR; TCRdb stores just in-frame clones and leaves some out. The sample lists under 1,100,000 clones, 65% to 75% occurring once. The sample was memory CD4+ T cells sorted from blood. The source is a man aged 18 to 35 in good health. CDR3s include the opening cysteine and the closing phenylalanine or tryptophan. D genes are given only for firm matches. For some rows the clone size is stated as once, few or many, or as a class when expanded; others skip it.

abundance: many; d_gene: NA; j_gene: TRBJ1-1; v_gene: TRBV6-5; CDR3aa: CASSYSEGERAFF; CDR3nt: TGTGCCAGCAGTTACTCTGAGGGGGAGCGAGCTTTCTTT
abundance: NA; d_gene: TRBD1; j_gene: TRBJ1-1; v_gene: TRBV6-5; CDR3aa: CASIARGIRNTEAFF; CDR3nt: TGTGCCAGCATTGCCAGGGGGATAAGAAACACTGAAGCTTTCTTT
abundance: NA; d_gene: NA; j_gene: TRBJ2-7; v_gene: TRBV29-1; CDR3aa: CSVEVHRRDEQYF; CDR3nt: TGCAGCGTTGAAGTACACCGCCGGGACGAGCAGTACTTC
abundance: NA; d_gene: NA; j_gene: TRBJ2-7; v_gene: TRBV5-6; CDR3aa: CASRDSGKSYEQYF; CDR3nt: TGTGCCAGCAGGGATAGCGGAAAGAGCTACGAGCAGTACTTC
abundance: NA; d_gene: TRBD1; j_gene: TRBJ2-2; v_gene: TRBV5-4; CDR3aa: CASSSPGQGKDGELFF; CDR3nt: TGTGCCAGCAGCTCCCCGGGACAGGGAAAGGACGGGGAGCTGTTTTTT
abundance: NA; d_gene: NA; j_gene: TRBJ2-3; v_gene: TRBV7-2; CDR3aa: CASSSSQGRGTDTQYF; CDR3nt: TGTGCCAGCAGCTCCTCCCAGGGAAGAGGCACAGATACGCAGTATTTT
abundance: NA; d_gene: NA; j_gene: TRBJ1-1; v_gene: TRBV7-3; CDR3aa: CASSRGVANTEAFF; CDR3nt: TGTGCCAGCAGCCGCGGGGTCGCTAACACTGAAGCTTTCTTT
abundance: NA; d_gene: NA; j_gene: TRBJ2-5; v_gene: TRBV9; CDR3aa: CASSVGTGAKGLQETQYF; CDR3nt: TGTGCCAGCAGCGTAGGGACGGGGGCAAAAGGGCTACAAGAGACCCAGTACTTC
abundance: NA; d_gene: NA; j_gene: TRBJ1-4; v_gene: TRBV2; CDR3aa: CASIRAELNEKLFF; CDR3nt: TGTGCCAGCATCCGGGCAGAATTAAATGAAAAACTGTTTTTT
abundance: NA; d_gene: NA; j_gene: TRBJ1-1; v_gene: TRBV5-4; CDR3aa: CASSLGVNGQSVEAFF; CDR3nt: TGTGCCAGCAGCTTGGGAGTAAATGGACAGAGTGTTGAAGCTTTCTTT
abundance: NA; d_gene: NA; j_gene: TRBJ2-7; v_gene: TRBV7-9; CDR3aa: CASSIQGGSYEQYF; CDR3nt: TGTGCCAGCAGCATTCAGGGTGGATCCTACGAGCAGTACTTC
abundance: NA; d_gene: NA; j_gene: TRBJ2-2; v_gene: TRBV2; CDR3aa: CASSVTGTGELFF; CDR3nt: TGTGCCAGCAGTGTGACAGGCACCGGGGAGCTGTTTTTT
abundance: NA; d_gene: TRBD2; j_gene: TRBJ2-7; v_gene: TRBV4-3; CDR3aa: CASSQLTSGSEQYF; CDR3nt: TGCGCCAGCAGCCAGCTGACTAGCGGCTCGGAGCAGTACTTC
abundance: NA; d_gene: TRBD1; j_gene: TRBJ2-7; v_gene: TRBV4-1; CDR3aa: CASSQGTGGLEQYF; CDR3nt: TGCGCCAGCAGCCAAGGGACAGGGGGCCTCGAGCAGTACTTC
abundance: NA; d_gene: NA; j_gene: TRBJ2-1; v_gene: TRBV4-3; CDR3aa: CASSQEQGLVGRYNEQFF; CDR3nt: TGCGCCAGCAGCCAAGAGCAAGGCTTGGTGGGGAGATACAATGAGCAGTTCTTC
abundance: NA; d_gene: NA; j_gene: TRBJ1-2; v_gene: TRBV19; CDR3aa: CASSTQGYLHYGYTF; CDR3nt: TGTGCCAGTAGTACACAGGGATATCTTCACTATGGCTACACCTTC
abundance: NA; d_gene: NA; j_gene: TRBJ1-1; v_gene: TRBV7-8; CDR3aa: CASSVPAGGRAEAFF; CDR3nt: TGTGCCAGCAGCGTCCCCGCGGGGGGGAGGGCTGAAGCTTTCTTT
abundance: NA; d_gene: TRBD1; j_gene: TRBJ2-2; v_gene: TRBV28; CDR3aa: CASSLTGGRGELFF; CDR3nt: TGTGCCAGCAGTTTGACAGGGGGCCGTGGGGAGCTGTTTTTT
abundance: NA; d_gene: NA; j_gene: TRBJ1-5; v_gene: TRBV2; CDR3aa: CASTNSWNQPQHF; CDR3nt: TGTGCCAGCACTAACTCGTGGAATCAGCCCCAGCATTTT
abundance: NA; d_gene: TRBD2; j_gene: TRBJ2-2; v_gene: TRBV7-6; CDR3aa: CASSLQSGGYTGELFF; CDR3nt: TGTGCCAGCAGCTTACAAAGCGGGGGCTACACCGGGGAGCTGTTTTTT
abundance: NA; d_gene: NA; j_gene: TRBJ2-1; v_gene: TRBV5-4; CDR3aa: CASSLGGNPGSLNEQFF; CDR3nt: TGTGCCAGCAGCTTGGGGGGTAACCCCGGGAGCTTAAATGAGCAGTTCTTC
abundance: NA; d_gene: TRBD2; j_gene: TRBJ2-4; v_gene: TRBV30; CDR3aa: CARRIKRGRAKNIQYF; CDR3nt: TGTGCTCGGAGGATCAAGCGGGGGAGAGCCAAAAACATTCAGTACTTC
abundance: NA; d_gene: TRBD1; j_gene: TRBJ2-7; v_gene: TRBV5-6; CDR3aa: CASSSGTGGSYEQYF; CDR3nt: TGTGCCAGCAGCTCTGGGACAGGGGGTTCCTACGAGCAGTACTTC
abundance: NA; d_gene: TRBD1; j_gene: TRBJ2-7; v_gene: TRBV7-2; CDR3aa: CASSPGQVTYEQYF; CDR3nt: TGTGCCAGCAGCCCGGGACAGGTAACCTACGAGCAGTACTTC
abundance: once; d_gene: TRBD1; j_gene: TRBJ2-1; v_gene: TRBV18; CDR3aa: CASSPPVGQGSRNEQFF; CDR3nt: TGTGCCAGCTCACCACCTGTAGGACAGGGGAGTAGAAATGAGCAGTTCTTC
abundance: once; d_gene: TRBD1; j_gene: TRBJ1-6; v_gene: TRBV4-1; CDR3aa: CASSPQGRRQGGNSPLHF; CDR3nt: TGCGCCAGCAGCCCCCAGGGGCGCCGACAGGGCGGCAATTCACCCCTCCACTTT
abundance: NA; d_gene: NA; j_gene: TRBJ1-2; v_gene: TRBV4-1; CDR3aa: CASSPSGAYGYTF; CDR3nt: TGCGCCAGCAGCCCCAGTGGGGCCTATGGCTACACCTTC
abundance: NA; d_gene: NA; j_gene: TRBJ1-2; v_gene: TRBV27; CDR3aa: CASSFGWEGNYGYTF; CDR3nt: TGTGCCAGCAGTTTTGGTTGGGAGGGGAACTATGGCTACACCTTC
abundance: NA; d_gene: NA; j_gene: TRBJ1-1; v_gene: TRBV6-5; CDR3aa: CASRAGSSTEAFF; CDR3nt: TGTGCCAGCAGGGCAGGGAGTAGCACTGAAGCTTTCTTT
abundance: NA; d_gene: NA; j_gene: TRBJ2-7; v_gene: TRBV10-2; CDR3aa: CASSESTRGPYEQYF; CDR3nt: TGCGCCAGCAGTGAGTCGACCAGGGGTCCCTACGAGCAGTACTTC
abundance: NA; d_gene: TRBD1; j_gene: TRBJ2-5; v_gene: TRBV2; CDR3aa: CASTGGWYQETQYF; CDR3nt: TGTGCCAGCACAGGGGGTTGGTACCAAGAGACCCAGTACTTC
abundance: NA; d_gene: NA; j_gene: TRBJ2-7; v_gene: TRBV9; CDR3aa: CASSAASDNYEQYF; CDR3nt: TGTGCCAGCAGCGCCGCCTCTGACAATTACGAGCAGTACTTC
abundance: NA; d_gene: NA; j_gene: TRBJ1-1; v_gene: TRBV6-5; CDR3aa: CASSYIAGSGTEAFF; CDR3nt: TGTGCCAGCAGTTACATCGCGGGGTCCGGCACTGAAGCTTTCTTT
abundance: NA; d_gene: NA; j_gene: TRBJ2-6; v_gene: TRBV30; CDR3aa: CAWSPGQSGANVLTF; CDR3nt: TGTGCCTGGAGTCCAGGACAGTCTGGGGCCAACGTCCTGACTTTC
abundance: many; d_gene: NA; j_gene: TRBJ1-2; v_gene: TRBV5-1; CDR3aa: CASSLFTAGNYGYTF; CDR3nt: TGCGCCAGCAGCCTGTTTACCGCCGGGAACTATGGCTACACCTTC
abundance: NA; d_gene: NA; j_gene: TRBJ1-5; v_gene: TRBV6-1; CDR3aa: CASSPRQESNQPQHF; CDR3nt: TGTGCCAGCAGTCCCCGGCAGGAGTCGAATCAGCCCCAGCATTTT
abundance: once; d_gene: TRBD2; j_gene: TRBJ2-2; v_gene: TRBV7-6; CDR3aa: CASSPRTSGGTGELFF; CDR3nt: TGTGCCAGCAGCCCCCGGACTAGCGGAGGGACCGGGGAGCTGTTTTTT
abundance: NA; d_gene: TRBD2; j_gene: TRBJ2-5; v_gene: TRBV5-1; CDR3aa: CASSQGLAQETQYF; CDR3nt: TGCGCCAGCAGCCAGGGACTAGCACAAGAGACCCAGTACTTC
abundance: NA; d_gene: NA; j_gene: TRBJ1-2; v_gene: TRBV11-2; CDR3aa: CASSLQGGKNYGYTF; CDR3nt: TGTGCCAGCAGCTTACAGGGAGGGAAGAACTATGGCTACACCTTC
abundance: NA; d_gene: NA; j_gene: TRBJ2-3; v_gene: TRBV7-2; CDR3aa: CASSPSTGTDTQYF; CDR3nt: TGTGCCAGCAGCCCCTCCACGGGGACAGATACGCAGTATTTT
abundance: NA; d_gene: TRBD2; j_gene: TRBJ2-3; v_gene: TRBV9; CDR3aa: CASSISGGGTDTQYF; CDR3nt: TGTGCCAGCAGCATCAGCGGGGGGGGCACAGATACGCAGTATTTT
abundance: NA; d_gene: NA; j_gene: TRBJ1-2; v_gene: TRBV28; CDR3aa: CASAGAKYYGYTF; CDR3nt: TGTGCCAGCGCAGGGGCGAAGTACTATGGCTACACCTTC
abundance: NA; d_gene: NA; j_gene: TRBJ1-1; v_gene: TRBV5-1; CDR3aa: CASSGIQVTTEAFF; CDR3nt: TGCGCCAGCAGCGGGATACAGGTTACCACTGAAGCTTTCTTT
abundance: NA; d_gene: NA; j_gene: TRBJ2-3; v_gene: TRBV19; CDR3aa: CASSIDRGKTQYF; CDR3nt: TGTGCCAGTAGTATAGATCGCGGAAAGACGCAGTATTTT
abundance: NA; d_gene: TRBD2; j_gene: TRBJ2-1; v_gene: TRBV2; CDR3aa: CASSEIAGGVNEQFF; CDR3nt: TGTGCCAGCAGTGAAATAGCGGGAGGGGTGAATGAGCAGTTCTTC
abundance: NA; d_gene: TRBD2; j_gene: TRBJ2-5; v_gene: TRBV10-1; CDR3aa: CASSEGGREETQYF; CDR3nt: TGCGCCAGCAGTGAGGGCGGGAGAGAGGAGACCCAGTACTTC
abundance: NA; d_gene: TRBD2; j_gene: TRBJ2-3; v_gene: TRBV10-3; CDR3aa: CAISEGPLGAGGSTDTQYF; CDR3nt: TGTGCCATCAGTGAGGGCCCCCTGGGGGCGGGGGGGAGCACAGATACGCAGTATTTT
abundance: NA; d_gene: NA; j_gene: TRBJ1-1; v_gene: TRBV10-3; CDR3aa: CAISGGTEAFF; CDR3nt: TGTGCCATCAGCGGGGGCACTGAAGCTTTCTTT
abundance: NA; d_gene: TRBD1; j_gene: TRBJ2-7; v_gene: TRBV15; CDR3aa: CATSRTGGNYEQYF; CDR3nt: TGTGCCACCAGCAGAACAGGGGGGAACTACGAGCAGTACTTC
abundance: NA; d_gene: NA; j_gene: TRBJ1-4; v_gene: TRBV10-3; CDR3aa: CAISPGGGLMNEKLFF; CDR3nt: TGTGCCATCAGCCCGGGGGGGGGCCTTATGAATGAAAAACTGTTTTTT
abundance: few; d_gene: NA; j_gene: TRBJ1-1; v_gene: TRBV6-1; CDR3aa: CASSEGLRTEAFF; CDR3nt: TGTGCCAGCAGTGAGGGTCTGAGAACTGAAGCTTTCTTT
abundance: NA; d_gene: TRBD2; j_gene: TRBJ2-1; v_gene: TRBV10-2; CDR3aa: CASSGGRALGEQFF; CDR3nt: TGCGCCAGCAGCGGAGGGAGGGCCTTGGGTGAGCAGTTCTTC
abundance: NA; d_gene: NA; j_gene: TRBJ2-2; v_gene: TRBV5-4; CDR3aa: CASSSLGGRALTGELFF; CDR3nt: TGTGCCAGCAGCTCCCTAGGGGGGAGGGCCCTCACCGGGGAGCTGTTTTTT